A selection of T cell receptor beta chains follows, all from one sample in a study of cytomegalovirus exposure and HLA in healthy donors. Produced via immunoSEQ multiplex PCR; TCRdb's table is partial and in-frame only. The data contain approximately 150,000 clones, roughly 80% of them seen just once; the ten biggest clones take up around 3%. Material: PBMCs. These receptors all come from a male donor in good health and CMV-seronegative. The CDR3 runs from the conserved cysteine through the conserved F or W. The D gene is left open where the match is weak. Clone size is not always given. Where it is, it says once, few, many or a class for expanded clones.

V gene	J gene	D gene	CDR3 length	clone size	CDR3 DNA	CDR3 protein
TRBV19	TRBJ2-5	NA	15	NA	TGTGCCAGTAGTCGGGACACCATCCCAGGGGAGACCCAGTACTTC	CASSRDTIPGETQYF
TRBV2	TRBJ1-4	NA	17	NA	TGTGCCAGCAGTGAACGGCAGGTATACGCAGCTAATGAAAAACTGTTTTTT	CASSERQVYAANEKLFF
TRBV19	TRBJ2-7	NA	12	NA	TGTGCCAGTAGCTCTTCCCAGAACGAGCAGTACTTC	CASSSSQNEQYF
TRBV30	TRBJ2-7	TRBD2	13	once	TGTGCCTGGAGTGGACTAGCTGTTGACGAGCAGTACTTC	CAWSGLAVDEQYF
TRBV4-1	TRBJ2-1	TRBD2	19	NA	TGCGCCAGCAGCCAAGAAAAAGCGGGAGCCTGGGTAGGGGTCAATGAGCAGTTCTTC	CASSQEKAGAWVGVNEQFF
TRBV7-7	TRBJ2-7	NA	16	NA	TGTGCCAGCAGCTTGACTCCGCGGGGAGGTTTGGACGAGCAGTACTTC	CASSLTPRGGLDEQYF
TRBV7-6	TRBJ2-1	TRBD2	16	once	TGTGCCAGCAGCCTCGGGGGGATATTCTCGGACAATGAGCAGTTCTTC	CASSLGGIFSDNEQFF
TRBV10-3	TRBJ1-2	NA	15	NA	TGTGCCATCAGTGAGTCGGGAGGGAACCCTTATGGCTACACCTTC	CAISESGGNPYGYTF
TRBV7-3	TRBJ2-3	NA	14	NA	TGTGCCAGCAGCATCCTCGGGGGTACAGATACGCAGTATTTT	CASSILGGTDTQYF
TRBV29-1	TRBJ2-7	NA	12	NA	TGCAGCGTTGAAGGCGATACCTACGAGCAGTACTTC	CSVEGDTYEQYF
TRBV30	TRBJ1-6	NA	12	NA	TGCGCCTGGAGTGAGGGAGGGAATTACCTCCACTTT	CAWSEGGNYLHF
TRBV5-6	TRBJ2-3	NA	18	NA	TGTGCCAGCAGCTTGCGGATTCGACTCCCAGCGACCCCAGATACGCAGTATTTT	CASSLRIRLPATPDTQYF
TRBV9	TRBJ1-1	TRBD1	14	NA	TGTGCCAGCAGCCGACAGGGTTCGGACACTGAAGCTTTCTTT	CASSRQGSDTEAFF
TRBV18	TRBJ2-5	TRBD1	13	NA	TGTGCCAGCTCAGACGGACAGGTCGAGGCCCAGTACTTC	CASSDGQVEAQYF
TRBV18	TRBJ2-1	NA	14	NA	TGTGCCAGCTCAACACTTCAGGTGTCCTTTGAGCAGTTCTTC	CASSTLQVSFEQFF
TRBV5-6	TRBJ1-5	TRBD1	18	NA	TGTGCCAGCAGCCTACTTGCCGGGACAGGGGGTTTCAATCAGCCCCAGCATTTT	CASSLLAGTGGFNQPQHF
TRBV6-5	TRBJ2-5	TRBD2	16	few	TGTGCCAGCAGTTACACTGGGACTAGCGGGCAAGAGACCCAGTACTTC	CASSYTGTSGQETQYF
TRBV19	TRBJ2-7	NA	13	few	TGTGCCAGTAGTATAGAACAGTCCTACGAGCAGTACTTC	CASSIEQSYEQYF
TRBV2	TRBJ2-7	NA	14	few	TGTGCCAGCTCGCTGGGCCCAAGGAACTACGAGCAGTACTTC	CASSLGPRNYEQYF
TRBV18	TRBJ2-7	TRBD1	14	few	TGTGCCAGCTCACGGGACAGGGCTAAGAACGAGCAGTACTTC	CASSRDRAKNEQYF
TRBV18	TRBJ2-1	TRBD2	15	NA	TGTGCCAGCTCTGCGGGGGGGCCGGGCTACAATGAGCAGTTCTTC	CASSAGGPGYNEQFF
TRBV5-1	TRBJ1-1	TRBD1	13	once	TGCGCCAGCAATACAGGGGTTAACACTGAAGCTTTCTTT	CASNTGVNTEAFF
TRBV25-1	TRBJ1-4	NA	16	NA	TGTGCCAGCAGTGGTGCCTATTCGAATTTTAATGAAAAACTGTTTTTT	CASSGAYSNFNEKLFF
TRBV7-2	TRBJ2-7	NA	15	NA	TGTGCCAGCAGCCGCGGATGGAAGAACTCCTACGAGCAGTACTTC	CASSRGWKNSYEQYF
TRBV27	TRBJ1-1	TRBD1	14	NA	TGTGCCAGCAGCATTGGACAGGGAGTCACTGAAGCTTTCTTT	CASSIGQGVTEAFF
TRBV2	TRBJ1-3	NA	15	NA	TGTGCCAGCAGCCTTGGCCAAGTCTCTGGAAACACCATATATTTT	CASSLGQVSGNTIYF
TRBV7-9	TRBJ2-3	TRBD2	15	NA	TGTGCCAGCAGCTCGAGCGGGAGGGTGGGAGATACGCAGTATTTT	CASSSSGRVGDTQYF
TRBV28	TRBJ2-6	NA	15	once	TGTGCCAGCAGTTTACCGGGGTCTGGGGCCAACGTCCTGACTTTC	CASSLPGSGANVLTF
TRBV4-1	TRBJ2-7	TRBD2	18	NA	TGCGCCAGCAGCCAAGATTTATTCGTTGGGACTAGCGTCTACGAGCAGTACTTC	CASSQDLFVGTSVYEQYF
TRBV7-9	TRBJ2-7	NA	13	once	TGTGCCAGCAGCTTACTGGACACCTACGAGCAGTACTTC	CASSLLDTYEQYF
TRBV14	TRBJ2-3	TRBD2	16	few	TGTGCCAGCAGCCCGTTGGGCGGGAGAGGGACAGATACGCAGTATTTT	CASSPLGGRGTDTQYF
TRBV5-1	TRBJ1-3	NA	16	NA	TGCGCCAGCAGCTTGGACTACGGAAGCTCTGGAAACACCATATATTTT	CASSLDYGSSGNTIYF
TRBV28	TRBJ2-7	NA	12	NA	TGTGCCAGCACCACCTCTACCTACGAGCAGTACTTC	CASTTSTYEQYF
TRBV7-6	TRBJ2-7	NA	13	NA	TGTGCCAGCAGCTTACAGGGGATCTACGAGCAGTACTTC	CASSLQGIYEQYF
TRBV29-1	TRBJ2-7	NA	12	NA	TGCAGCGTTGTGGGGAGCTCCTACGAGCAGTACTTC	CSVVGSSYEQYF
TRBV2	TRBJ1-1	NA	12	NA	TGTGCCAGCAGTACGCAGGGGTCGGGGGCTTTCTTT	CASSTQGSGAFF
TRBV5-1	TRBJ2-5	NA	14	NA	TGCGCCAGCAGCCACCTAGGGAGGCAAGAGACCCAGTACTTC	CASSHLGRQETQYF
TRBV4-3	TRBJ2-1	TRBD2	17	NA	TGCGCCAGCAGCCTAAGTTTAACTAGCGGGAAGTACAATGAGCAGTTCTTC	CASSLSLTSGKYNEQFF